This T cell receptor beta chain was obtained from a study of technical replicates of blood from a few donors. The repertoire was sequenced with immunoSEQ multiplex PCR; TCRdb's copy has only in-frame clones and lacks some. In the table there are about 91,000 clones, 85% to 95% of which are singletons. The CDR3 is 16 amino acids. Germline CDR1 and CDR2: SGHNT and YYREEE (reference sequence). J gave up 8 bases and V 2 bases, and 10 bases lay outside the gene matches. The chain carries TRBV5-4 and TRBJ1-4; 9 nucleotides match TRBD1. The receptor was derived from a human donor in good health. Material: T cells isolated from PBMCs. Written as DNA, the CDR3 is TGTGCCAGCAGCTTACCCCGAACAGGGGGCGGCGAAAAACTGTTTTTT. As protein: CASSLPRTGGGEKLFF.